The clone carrying this T cell receptor (beta chain) was counted a few times. Its antigen is still unknown. The CDR3 loop spans 22 amino acids. Germline assignment: CDR1 SGHAT and CDR2 FQNNGV. V was cut by 5 bases and J by 0 bases, with 32 bases left in between. Presence of unique molecular identifiers characterized the TCR beta cDNA libraries. TCRdb re-called the PCR reads through MiXCR, storing one row per CDR3 protein. In the table there are hundreds of thousands of distinct CDR3 sequences, 25% to 30% of which are singletons. These data originate in a study of post-analysis software for immune sequencing data. Whole-study results and caveats: Patients used four to six TRBV segments, including TRBV5-6, TRBV5-1 and TRBV20-1, more often than controls. Strong co-clustering by F measure was evident for samples that had been prepared in the same batch.

Sample: blood. The clonotype comes from a girl aged 10-17 years with multiple sclerosis. The chain uses TRBV11-2 and TRBJ1-5; D not resolved. The CDR3 DNA follows: TGTGCCAGCAGCCCCCCCTGCATACACCGGTGGGAACGGCGTTATAGCAATCAGCCCCAGCATTTT. This translates into CASSPPCIHRWERRYSNQPQHF.